The source of this T cell receptor (beta chain) is a study of early T cells in non-severe SARS-CoV-2 infection. Overall study: Chains from this unsorted whole-blood bulk RNA could not be paired. General study findings and limits: The matching step, a VDJdb search, favored anti-spike CD8 responses and missed private and CD4 specificities.

Individual cDNA molecules carried attached unique molecular identifiers. TCRdb redid the calling of the 5' RACE reads with MiXCR, one entry per CDR3 protein. The sample has about 50,000 distinct CDR3 sequences, 9.3% seen once. The germline CDR1 and CDR2 sequences are SEHNR and FQNEAQ (reference sequence). The CDR3 is 15 amino acids. V was clipped by 5 bases and J by 1 base; unmatched bases: 4. This clonotype showed up many times. Its matching antigen is unknown. The chain couples TRBV7-9 to TRBJ1-4; 7 nucleotides agree with TRBD1. This TCR was sampled from an adult who was a healthcare worker with PCR-confirmed SARS-CoV-2 infection or an uninfected control (not recorded which). Input material: whole blood. Here the CDR3 reads CASSPGQRTNEKLFF. The CDR3 bases are TGTGCCAGCAGCCCGGGACAGAGAACTAATGAAAAACTGTTTTTT.